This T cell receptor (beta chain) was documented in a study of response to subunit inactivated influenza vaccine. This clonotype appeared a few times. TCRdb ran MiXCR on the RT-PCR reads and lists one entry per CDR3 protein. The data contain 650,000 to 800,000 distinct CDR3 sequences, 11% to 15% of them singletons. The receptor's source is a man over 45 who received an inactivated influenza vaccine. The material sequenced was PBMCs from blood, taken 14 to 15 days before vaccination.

CDR3 sequence (DNA): TGTGCCAGCGGGACAGGGGGAAGGCAGCCCCAGCATTTT. Amino acid sequence: CASGTGGRQPQHF. The chain recombines TRBV6-6 with TRBJ1-5; the match to TRBD1 covers 11 bases. Per germline, CDR1 MNHNY and CDR2 SVGAGI (reference sequence). After removal of 8 bases from V and 7 bases from J, the junction contained 4 bases not matched to a gene. The length of the CDR3 is 13 residues.